The present T cell receptor (beta chain) was sequenced within a study of T cell clonality in common variable immunodeficiency. Findings and limits, study-wide: CVID subjects shared fewer TCRbeta clones than healthy controls did.

This clone was detected ten times or more. Antigen specificity is unknown. One junction end disagrees with the germline gene, perhaps due to a read error. The observed sequence ends 3 residues before the CDR3 terminus, with the missing tail filled in from the germline J gene. The CDR3 loop spans 15 amino acids. Germline assignment: CDR1 SQVTM and CDR2 ANQGSEA. The data were produced by immunoSEQ multiplex PCR, yet TCRdb's version contains in-frame clones alone and is incomplete. The table lists approximately 57,000 clones, with no singletons. V is TRBV29-1 and J is TRBJ2-3; D remains ambiguous. The source is a person between 18 and 75 years old in good health. The sequenced material came from peripheral blood mononuclear cells. The sequenced CDR3 bases are TGCAGCGCTGAAACCTACTCCTCTAGCACAGATACG. It yields the protein CSAETYSSSTDT. The whole CDR3 reads CSAETYSSSTDTQYF.